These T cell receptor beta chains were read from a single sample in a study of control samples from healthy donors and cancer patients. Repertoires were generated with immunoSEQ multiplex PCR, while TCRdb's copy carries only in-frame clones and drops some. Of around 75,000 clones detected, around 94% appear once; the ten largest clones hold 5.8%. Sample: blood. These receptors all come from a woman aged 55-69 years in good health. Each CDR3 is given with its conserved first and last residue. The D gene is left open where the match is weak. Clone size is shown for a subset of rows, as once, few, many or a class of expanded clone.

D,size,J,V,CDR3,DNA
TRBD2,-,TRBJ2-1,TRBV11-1,CASSQVSGRTYNEQFF,TGTGCCAGCAGCCAAGTTAGCGGGAGAACCTACAATGAGCAGTTCTTC
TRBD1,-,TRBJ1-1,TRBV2,CASIKRTGQSPTEAFF,TGTGCCAGCATTAAAAGGACAGGGCAGTCCCCCACTGAAGCTTTCTTT
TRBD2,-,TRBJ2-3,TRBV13,CASSRRTSGSLTDTQYF,TGTGCCAGCAGCCGACGGACTAGCGGGAGTCTCACAGATACGCAGTATTTT
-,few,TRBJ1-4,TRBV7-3,CASSLTGATNEKLFF,TGTGCCAGCAGCTTAACAGGGGCAACTAATGAAAAACTGTTTTTT
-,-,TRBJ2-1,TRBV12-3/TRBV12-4,CASSLTNEQFF,TGTGCCAGCAGTTTAACCAATGAGCAGTTCTTC
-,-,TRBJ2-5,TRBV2,CASSAGAQETQYF,TGTGCCAGCAGTGCCGGGGCCCAAGAGACCCAGTACTTC
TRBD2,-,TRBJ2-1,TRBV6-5,CASSTIQRTSGEQFF,TGTGCCAGCAGTACCATACAGCGGACTAGCGGTGAGCAGTTCTTC
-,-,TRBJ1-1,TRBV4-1,CASSPGAGRNLNTEAFF,TGCGCCAGCAGCCCCGGGGCAGGTCGAAATTTGAACACTGAAGCTTTCTTT
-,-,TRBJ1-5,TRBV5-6,CASSGGINQPQHF,TGTGCCAGCAGCGGTGGGATCAATCAGCCCCAGCATTTT
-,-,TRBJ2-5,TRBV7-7,CASSFTSQEAQYF,TGTGCTAGCAGCTTTACATCTCAAGAAGCCCAGTACTTC
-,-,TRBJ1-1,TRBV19,CASSIVWTENTEAFF,TGTGCCAGTAGTATAGTCTGGACAGAGAACACTGAAGCTTTCTTT
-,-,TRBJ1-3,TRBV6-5,CASMFGNTIYF,TGTGCTAGCATGTTTGGAAACACCATATATTTT
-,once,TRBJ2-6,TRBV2,CASSALSSGANVLTF,TGTGCCAGCAGTGCGTTGAGCTCTGGGGCCAACGTCCTGACTTTC
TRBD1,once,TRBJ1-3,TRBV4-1,CASSRASGTVPLSGNTIYF,TGCGCCAGCAGCCGAGCCTCCGGGACAGTTCCTCTCTCTGGAAACACCATATATTTT
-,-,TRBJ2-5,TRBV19,CASSIGSGQETQYF,TGTGCCAGTAGTATAGGTAGCGGTCAAGAGACCCAGTACTTC
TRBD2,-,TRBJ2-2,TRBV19,CASSLAGGPVGNTGELFF,TGTGCCAGTAGTCTAGCGGGAGGGCCTGTTGGTAACACCGGGGAGCTGTTTTTT
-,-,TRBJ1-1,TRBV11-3,CASSSGQPNTEAFF,TGTGCCAGCAGCTCAGGACAGCCGAACACTGAAGCTTTCTTT
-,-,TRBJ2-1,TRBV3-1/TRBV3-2,CASSQDVRVYNEQFF,TGTGCCAGCAGCCAAGATGTCAGGGTCTACAATGAGCAGTTCTTC
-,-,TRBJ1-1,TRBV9,CASSVSSASWTEAFF,TGTGCCAGCAGCGTAAGTTCGGCGAGTTGGACTGAAGCTTTCTTT
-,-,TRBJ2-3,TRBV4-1,CASSQERGSGSSTDTQYF,TGCGCCAGCAGCCAAGAACGAGGGTCGGGGTCTAGCACAGATACGCAGTATTTT
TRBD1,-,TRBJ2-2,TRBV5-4,CASSFGTGGTGELFF,TGTGCCAGCAGCTTCGGGACAGGAGGGACCGGGGAGCTGTTTTTT
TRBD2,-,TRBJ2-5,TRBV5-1,CASSPHSGATQETQYF,TGCGCCAGCAGCCCCCATAGCGGGGCTACTCAAGAGACCCAGTACTTC
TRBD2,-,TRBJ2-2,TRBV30,CAWSVGGSVAGELFF,TGTGCCTGGAGTGTAGGCGGGAGTGTTGCCGGGGAGCTGTTTTTT
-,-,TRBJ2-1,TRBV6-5,CASSYRLGGRDEQFF,TGTGCCAGCAGTTATAGACTAGGGGGGAGGGATGAGCAGTTCTTC
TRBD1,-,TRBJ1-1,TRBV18,CASTNRDRGTEAFF,TGTGCCAGCACGAATAGGGACAGGGGAACGGAAGCTTTCTTT
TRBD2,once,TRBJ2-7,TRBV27,CASSSPSGRVGEQYF,TGTGCCAGCAGTTCCCCCAGCGGGAGAGTAGGCGAGCAGTACTTC
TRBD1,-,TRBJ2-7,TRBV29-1,CSAIIPGDRGYF,TGCAGCGCTATTATACCCGGGGACAGGGGTTACTTC
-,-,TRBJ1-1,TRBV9,CASSTFPMGTEAFF,TGTGCCAGCAGCACCTTCCCGATGGGAACTGAAGCTTTCTTT
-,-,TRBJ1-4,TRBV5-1,CASRRGTVDEKLFF,TGCGCCAGCAGGAGGGGGACCGTGGATGAAAAACTGTTTTTT